These 18 T cell receptor beta chains came from one sample sequenced in a study of CD8 T cells in ankylosing spondylitis. Study-wide points: For ankylosing spondylitis blood, a TCR beta motif of under ten highly homologous variants appeared characteristic.

For these TCRs, the target antigens are not known. TCRdb re-derived calls from the 5' RACE reads in MiXCR, one entry per CDR3 protein. This sample has more than 400,000 distinct CDR3 sequences, with roughly 5.2% found just once. Sequencing was performed on blood, either unsorted or a sorted T cell fraction (not recorded which). Source of these receptors: a male donor with ankylosing spondylitis.

This clonotype occurred many times. The gene calls are TRBV7-9 and TRBJ1-3; D unclear. CDR3 length: 10 amino acids. The germline V gene has CDR1 SEHNR and CDR2 FQNEAQ (reference sequence). With 10 bases removed from V and 6 bases from J, the gap between germline ends came to 7 bases. The CDR3 region has the DNA TGTGCCACCACAAAAAACACCATATATTTT. It is translated as CATTKNTIYF.

This clonotype has a count of ten or more. V usage is TRBV20-1 and J usage is TRBJ2-3, with D uncertain. Trimming shortened V by 6 bases and J by 1 base, and 11 bases separated the two germline ends. This CDR3 region has 13 residues. Germline V gives CDR1 DFQATT, CDR2 SNEGSKA (reference sequence). CDR3 sequence (DNA): TGCAGTGCCCCTCCCCACGGCACAGATACGCAGTATTTT. It specifies CSAPPHGTDTQYF.

This clonotype was seen a few times. This chain links TRBV7-9 with TRBJ2-5; no clear D gene. V lost 5 bases and J lost 4, with 14 bases in between. CDR3 length: 14 amino acids. CDR1 SEHNR and CDR2 FQNEAQ come from the germline V gene (reference sequence). CDR3 in amino acids: CASSLRTDGETQYF. DNA of the CDR3: TGTGCCAGCAGCCTAAGGACCGATGGAGAGACCCAGTACTTC.

This clonotype was counted a few times. This chain connects TRBV20-1 to TRBJ2-7; 8 bases align to TRBD1. The V and J ends lost 8 bases and 0 bases, in that order; junction bases with no gene match: 15. The CDR3 sequence is 16 residues long. The germline V gene has CDR1 DFQATT and CDR2 SNEGSKA (reference sequence). This CDR3 is CSQGQGRAFYSYEQYF. As DNA, the CDR3 is TGCAGTCAAGGACAGGGTAGGGCCTTTTACTCCTACGAGCAGTACTTC.

This clonotype was counted many times. The CDR3 loop is CSARHPLAGGPLYNEQFF. CDR3 DNA: TGCAGTGCTAGACACCCGCTAGCGGGAGGGCCCCTCTACAATGAGCAGTTCTTC. This chain uses TRBV20-1 with TRBJ2-1; 12 bases fit TRBD2. After removal of 2 bases from V and 3 bases from J, the junction contained 11 bases not matched to a gene. CDR1 and CDR2 (germline): DFQATT, SNEGSKA (reference sequence). The length of the CDR3 is 18 residues.

The chain has TRBV12-3 or TRBV12-4 and TRBJ2-5; 8 bases fit TRBD1. The CDR3 is 15 residues long. DNA for the CDR3: TGTACCTGCAGTCTCAGACAGGGGATGAAAGAGACCCAGTACTTC. Its translation: CTCSLRQGMKETQYF.

This clonotype showed up many times. The gene calls are TRBV7-2 and TRBJ2-2; D not resolved. V was shortened by 2 bases and J by 2 bases, with 9 bases between the two germline ends. The CDR3 is 15 amino acids. Germline V lookup: CDR1 SGHTA, CDR2 FQGNSA. As DNA, the CDR3 is TGTGCCAGCAGCTTATTTGGGTTAAACACCGGGGAGCTGTTTTTT. It is translated as CASSLFGLNTGELFF.

In this sample, this clonotype turned up many times. The chain uses TRBV27 and TRBJ2-7, with D unclear. The CDR3 has 14 amino acids. V shed 5 bases and J shed 2 bases, with 13 bases lying between them. Germline loops: CDR1 MNHEY, CDR2 SMNVEV (reference sequence). For the CDR3, the DNA is TGTGCCAGCAGTACCCTGGAGCGAACCTACGAGCAGTACTTC. Translated: CASSTLERTYEQYF.

This clonotype was recorded at least ten times. V usage is TRBV5-1 and J usage is TRBJ1-1; no reliable D call. The CDR3 loop spans 14 amino acids. V was clipped by 2 bases and J by 4 bases, with 12 bases between them. CDR1 and CDR2 from the germline V gene are SGHRS and YFSETQ. This chain's CDR3 is CASSFAGAGTEAFF. The DNA of the CDR3 is TGCGCCAGCAGCTTTGCGGGAGCGGGCACTGAAGCTTTCTTT.

This clonotype was counted between two and nine times. The rearrangement links TRBV14 to TRBJ2-3; the D gene is possibly TRBD1 (6 bases). This CDR3 has 15 amino acids. CDR1 and CDR2 (germline): SGHDN, FVKESK. With 4 bases removed from V and 2 bases from J, the gap between germline ends came to 13 bases. The CDR3 spells CASSPLGHVTDTQYF. The CDR3 bases are TGTGCCAGCAGCCCCCTGGGACATGTCACAGATACGCAGTATTTT. The full variable domain, in which reference TRBV14 and TRBJ2-3 provide the parts outside the CDR3, is EAGVTQFPSHSVIEKGQTVTLRCDPISGHDNLYWYRRVMGKEIKFLLHFVKESKQDESGMPNNRFLAERTGGTYSTLKVQPAELEDSGVYFCASSPLGHVTDTQYFGPGTRLTVL.

At least ten counts were recorded for this clonotype. The chain uses TRBV28 and TRBJ2-5; 9 bases match TRBD1. The CDR3 has 15 residues. V lost 7 bases and J lost 4; bases outside the gene matches: 10. CDR1 and CDR2 (germline): MDHEN, SYDVKM. CDR3 in amino acids: CASMPPGQGRETQYF. The CDR3 DNA is TGTGCCAGCATGCCCCCCGGACAGGGGAGAGAGACCCAGTACTTC.

This clonotype was counted many times. CDR3 sequence (DNA): TGTGCCAGCAGTTTCAATGGGAGGAACACTGAAGCTTTCTTT. It encodes CASSFNGRNTEAFF. The chain couples TRBV12-3 or TRBV12-4 to TRBJ1-1; D is undetermined. Trimming pared 3 bases from V and 1 base from J, leaving 9 bases between. The CDR3 is made up of 14 amino acids.

Many counts were recorded for this clonotype. This rearrangement joins TRBV18 to TRBJ2-7; 7 nucleotides align to TRBD1. With V trimmed by 2 bases and J by 0 bases, 1 base remained unmatched. Per germline, CDR1 KGHSH and CDR2 LQKENI. The CDR3 is made up of 14 amino acids. CDR3 region: CASSPGTASYEQYF. The CDR3 nucleotides read TGTGCCAGCTCACCAGGGACAGCCTCCTACGAGCAGTACTTC. Using reference TRBV18 and TRBJ2-7 for the parts outside the CDR3, the full variable domain is NAGVMQNPRHLVRRRGQEARLRCSPMKGHSHVYWYRQLPEEGLKFMVYLQKENIIDESGMPKERFSAEFPKEGPSILRIQQVVRGDSAAYFCASSPGTASYEQYFGPGTRLTVT.

The table lists this clonotype with many counts. This chain joins TRBV7-2 and TRBJ2-7; D is unclear. Germline CDR1 reads SGHTA; CDR2 reads FQGNSA. This CDR3 is 14 amino acids long. The germline V and J ends were trimmed by 4 bases and 0 bases, with 10 bases remaining between them. Here the CDR3 DNA reads TGTGCCAGCAGCTACCGGGCCAGCTCCTACGAGCAGTACTTC. Protein: CASSYRASSYEQYF.

This clonotype was detected many times. This chain connects TRBV20-1 to TRBJ2-1; the match to TRBD2 covers 7 bases. V was pared by 7 bases and J by 0 bases, with 3 bases of the junction left unmatched. Germline values: CDR1 DFQATT, CDR2 SNEGSKA (reference sequence). The CDR3 spans 13 residues. The CDR3 loop reads CSVRTSSYNEQFF. CDR3 sequence (DNA): TGCAGTGTCCGGACTAGCTCCTACAATGAGCAGTTCTTC.

The J gene is TRBJ2-7, the V gene TRBV5-5, with 9 bases fitting TRBD1. V dropped 0 bases and J dropped 5; count of bases not matched to a gene: 9. CDR3 length: 16 amino acids. Germline lookup yields CDR1 SGHKS and CDR2 YYEKEE (reference sequence). The CDR3 reads CASSLARGQGLHEQYF. The CDR3 DNA is TGTGCCAGCAGCTTGGCGCGGGGACAGGGTCTTCACGAGCAGTACTTC.

This clonotype was observed many times. This chain connects TRBV5-1 to TRBJ1-6; 8 nucleotides agree with TRBD1. J was trimmed by 10 bases and V by 4 bases; bases with no gene match: 7. Per the germline V gene, CDR1 is SGHRS and CDR2 is YFSETQ. The CDR3 extends over 14 amino acids. This chain's CDR3 is CASSLTGAGSPLHF. CDR3 coding DNA: TGCGCCAGCAGCCTGACAGGGGCCGGATCACCCCTCCACTTT.

About this clonotype: Just one base apart from a much larger clone, this may be a read error. V is TRBV20-1 and J is TRBJ2-1; 12 positions agree with TRBD2. V was clipped by 3 bases and J by 4 bases; unmatched bases: 7. The germline V gene encodes CDR1 DFQATT and CDR2 SNEGSKA (reference sequence). The CDR3 is made up of 16 amino acids. This chain's CDR3 is CSASGELAGGYNEQFF. CDR3 coding DNA: TGCAGTGCTAGTGGGGAACTAGCGGGAGGTTACAATGAGCAGTTCTTC.